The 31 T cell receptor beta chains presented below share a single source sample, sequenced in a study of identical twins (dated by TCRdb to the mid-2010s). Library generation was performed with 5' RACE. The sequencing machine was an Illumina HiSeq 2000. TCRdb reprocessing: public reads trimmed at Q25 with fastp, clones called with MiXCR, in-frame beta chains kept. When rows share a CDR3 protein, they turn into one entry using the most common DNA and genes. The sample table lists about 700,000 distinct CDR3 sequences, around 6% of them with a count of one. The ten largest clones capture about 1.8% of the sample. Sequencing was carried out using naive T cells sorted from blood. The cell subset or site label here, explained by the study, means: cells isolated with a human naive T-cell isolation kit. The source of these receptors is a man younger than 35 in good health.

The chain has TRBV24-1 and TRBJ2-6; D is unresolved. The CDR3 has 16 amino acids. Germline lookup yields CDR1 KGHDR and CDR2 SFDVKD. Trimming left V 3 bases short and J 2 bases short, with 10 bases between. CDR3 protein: CATSDQRRTGANVLTF. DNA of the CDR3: TGTGCCACCAGTGATCAAAGACGGACTGGGGCCAACGTCCTGACTTTC.

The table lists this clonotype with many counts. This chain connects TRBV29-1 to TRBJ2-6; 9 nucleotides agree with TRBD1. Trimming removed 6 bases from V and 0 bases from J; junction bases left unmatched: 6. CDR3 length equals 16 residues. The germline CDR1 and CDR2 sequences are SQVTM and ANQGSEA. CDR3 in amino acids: CSVGDRAISGANVLTF. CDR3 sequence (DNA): TGCAGCGTAGGGGACAGGGCCATCTCTGGGGCCAACGTCCTGACTTTC.

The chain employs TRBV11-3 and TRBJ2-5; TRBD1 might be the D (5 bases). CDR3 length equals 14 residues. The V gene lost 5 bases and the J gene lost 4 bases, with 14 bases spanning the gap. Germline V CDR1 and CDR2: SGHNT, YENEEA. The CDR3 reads CASSPQGWGETQYF. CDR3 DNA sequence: TGTGCCAGCAGCCCCCAGGGTTGGGGAGAGACCCAGTACTTC.

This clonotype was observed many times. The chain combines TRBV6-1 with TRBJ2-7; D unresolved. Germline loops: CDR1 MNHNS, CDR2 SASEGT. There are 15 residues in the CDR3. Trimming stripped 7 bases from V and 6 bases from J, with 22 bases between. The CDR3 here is CASIGPGSPGGEQYF. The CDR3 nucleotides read TGTGCCAGCATCGGTCCAGGTAGCCCAGGCGGCGAGCAGTACTTC.

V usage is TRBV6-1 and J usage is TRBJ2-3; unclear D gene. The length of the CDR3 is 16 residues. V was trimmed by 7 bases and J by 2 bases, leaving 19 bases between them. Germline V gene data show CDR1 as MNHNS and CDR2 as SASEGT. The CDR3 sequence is CASTGRLRGSTDTQYF. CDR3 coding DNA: TGTGCCAGCACTGGTCGATTAAGAGGCTCCACAGATACGCAGTATTTT.

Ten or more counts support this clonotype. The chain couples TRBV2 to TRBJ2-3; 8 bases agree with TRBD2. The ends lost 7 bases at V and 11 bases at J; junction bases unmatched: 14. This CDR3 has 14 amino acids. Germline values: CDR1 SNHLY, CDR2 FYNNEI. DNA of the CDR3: TGTGCCAGCACCTACCGAGCGGGAGATCGACAGCAGTATTTT. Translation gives CASTYRAGDRQQYF.

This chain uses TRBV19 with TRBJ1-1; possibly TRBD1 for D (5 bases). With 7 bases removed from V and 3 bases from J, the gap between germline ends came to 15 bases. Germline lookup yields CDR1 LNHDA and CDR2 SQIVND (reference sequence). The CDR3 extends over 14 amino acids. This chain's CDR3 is CASTVGGVDTEAFF. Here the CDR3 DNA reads TGTGCCAGTACTGTGGGGGGGGTGGACACTGAAGCTTTCTTT.

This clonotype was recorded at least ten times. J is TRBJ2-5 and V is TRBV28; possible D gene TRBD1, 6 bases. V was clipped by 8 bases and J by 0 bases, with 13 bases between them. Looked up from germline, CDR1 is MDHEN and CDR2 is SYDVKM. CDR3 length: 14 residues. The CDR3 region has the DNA TGTGCCAGCCAGACCCAGGGGTACCAAGAGACCCAGTACTTC. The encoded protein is CASQTQGYQETQYF. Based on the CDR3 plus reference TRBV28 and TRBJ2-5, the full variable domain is DVKVTQSSRYLVKRTGEKVFLECVQDMDHENMFWYRQDPGLGLRLIYFSYDVKMKEKGDIPEGYSVSREKKERFSLILESASTNQTSMYLCASQTQGYQETQYFGPGTRLLVL.

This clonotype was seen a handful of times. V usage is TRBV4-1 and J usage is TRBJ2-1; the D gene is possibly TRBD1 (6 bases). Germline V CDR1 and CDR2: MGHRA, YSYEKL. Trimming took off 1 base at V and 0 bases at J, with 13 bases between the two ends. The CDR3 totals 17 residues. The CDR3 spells CASSQAPDRSSYNEQFF. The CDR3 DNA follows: TGCGCCAGCAGCCAAGCCCCGGACAGAAGCTCCTACAATGAGCAGTTCTTC.

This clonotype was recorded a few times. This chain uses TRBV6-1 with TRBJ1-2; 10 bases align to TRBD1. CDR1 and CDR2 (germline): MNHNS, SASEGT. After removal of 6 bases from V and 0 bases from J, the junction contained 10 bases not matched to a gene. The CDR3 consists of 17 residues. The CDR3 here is CASSPTRTGGANYGYTF. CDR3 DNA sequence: TGTGCCAGCAGCCCAACTAGGACAGGGGGGGCTAACTATGGCTACACCTTC.

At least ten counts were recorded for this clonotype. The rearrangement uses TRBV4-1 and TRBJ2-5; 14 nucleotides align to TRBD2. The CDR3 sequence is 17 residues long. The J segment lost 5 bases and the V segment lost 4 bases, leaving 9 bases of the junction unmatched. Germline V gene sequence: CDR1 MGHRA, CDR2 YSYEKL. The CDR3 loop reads CASSRIGTSGGVETQYF. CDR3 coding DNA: TGCGCCAGCAGCCGGATAGGGACTAGCGGGGGTGTGGAGACCCAGTACTTC.

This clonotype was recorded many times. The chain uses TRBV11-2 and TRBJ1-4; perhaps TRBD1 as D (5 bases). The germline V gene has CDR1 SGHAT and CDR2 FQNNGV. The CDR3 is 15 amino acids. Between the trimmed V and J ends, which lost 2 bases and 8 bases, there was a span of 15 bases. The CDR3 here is CASSLYFQGREKLFF. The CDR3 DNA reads TGTGCCAGCAGCTTATATTTTCAGGGACGAGAAAAACTGTTTTTT.

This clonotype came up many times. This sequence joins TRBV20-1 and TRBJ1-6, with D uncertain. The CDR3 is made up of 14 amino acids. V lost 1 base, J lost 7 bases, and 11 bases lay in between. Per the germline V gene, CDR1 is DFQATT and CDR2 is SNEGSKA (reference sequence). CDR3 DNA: TGCAGTGCTAGAGGGGTGATCACGAATTCACCCCTCCACTTT. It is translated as CSARGVITNSPLHF.

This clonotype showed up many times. The CDR3 is CAISPSGRGDEQFF. Here the CDR3 DNA reads TGTGCCATCAGTCCTAGCGGGAGGGGGGATGAGCAGTTCTTC. V and J are TRBV10-3 and TRBJ2-1, with 12 bases fitting TRBD2. J was trimmed by 8 bases and V by 5 bases; bases with no gene match: 4. There are 14 residues in the CDR3. Germline CDR1 reads ENHRY; CDR2 reads SYGVKD.

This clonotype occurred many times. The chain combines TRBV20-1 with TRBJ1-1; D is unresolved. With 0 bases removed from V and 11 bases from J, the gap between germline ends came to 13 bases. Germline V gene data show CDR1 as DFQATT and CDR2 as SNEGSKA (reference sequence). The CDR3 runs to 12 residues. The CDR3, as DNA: TGCAGTGCTAGAGATCCAGGTCGGAAGGCTTTCTTT. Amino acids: CSARDPGRKAFF.

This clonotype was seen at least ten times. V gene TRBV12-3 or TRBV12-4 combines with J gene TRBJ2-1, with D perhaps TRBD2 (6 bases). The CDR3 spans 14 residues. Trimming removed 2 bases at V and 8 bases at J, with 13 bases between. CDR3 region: CASSLLAGKDEQFF. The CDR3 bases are TGTGCCAGCAGTTTATTGGCGGGGAAAGATGAGCAGTTCTTC.

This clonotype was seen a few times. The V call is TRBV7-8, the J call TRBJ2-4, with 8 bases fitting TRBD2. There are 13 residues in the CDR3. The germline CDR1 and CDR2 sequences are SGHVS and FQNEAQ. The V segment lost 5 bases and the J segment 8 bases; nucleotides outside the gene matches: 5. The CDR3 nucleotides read TGTGCCAGCAGCCGGGGGGGGGCGGACATTCAGTACTTC. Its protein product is CASSRGGADIQYF.

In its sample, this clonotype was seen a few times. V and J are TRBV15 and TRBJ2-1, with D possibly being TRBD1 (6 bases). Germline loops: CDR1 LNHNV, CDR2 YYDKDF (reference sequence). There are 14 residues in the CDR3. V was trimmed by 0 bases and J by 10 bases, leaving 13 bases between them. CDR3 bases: TGTGCCACCAGCAGAGATTTTGGGGGCCGGGAGCAGTTCTTC. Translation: CATSRDFGGREQFF.

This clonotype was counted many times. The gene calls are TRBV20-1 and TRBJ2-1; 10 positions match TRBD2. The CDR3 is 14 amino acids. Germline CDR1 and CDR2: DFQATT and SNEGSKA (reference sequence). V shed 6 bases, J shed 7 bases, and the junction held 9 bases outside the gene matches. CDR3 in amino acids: CSASASGSSNEQFF. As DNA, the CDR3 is TGCAGTGCAAGTGCTAGCGGGAGTAGTAATGAGCAGTTCTTC.

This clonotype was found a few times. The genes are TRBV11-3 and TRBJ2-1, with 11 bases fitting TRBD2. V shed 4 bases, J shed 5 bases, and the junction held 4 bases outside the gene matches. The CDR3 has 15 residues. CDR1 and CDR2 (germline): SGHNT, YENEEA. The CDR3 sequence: CASSSRLAGNNEQFF. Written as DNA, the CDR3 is TGTGCCAGCAGCTCCAGACTAGCGGGGAACAATGAGCAGTTCTTC.

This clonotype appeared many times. CDR3 sequence reads: CASSPYPGLAGGPYTGELFF. The CDR3 nucleotides read TGTGCCAGCAGTCCGTACCCGGGACTAGCGGGAGGGCCGTACACCGGGGAGCTGTTTTTT. This chain joins TRBV12-3 or TRBV12-4 and TRBJ2-2; TRBD2 matches 16 bases. CDR3 size: 20 residues. J gave up 3 bases and V 5 bases, and 12 bases lay outside the gene matches.

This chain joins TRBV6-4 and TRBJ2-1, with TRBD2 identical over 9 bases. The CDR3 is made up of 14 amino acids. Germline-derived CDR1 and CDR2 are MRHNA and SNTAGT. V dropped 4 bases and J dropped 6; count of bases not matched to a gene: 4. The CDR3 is CASSGRAGGNEQFF. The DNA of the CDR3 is TGTGCCAGCAGTGGTCGAGCGGGAGGCAATGAGCAGTTCTTC.

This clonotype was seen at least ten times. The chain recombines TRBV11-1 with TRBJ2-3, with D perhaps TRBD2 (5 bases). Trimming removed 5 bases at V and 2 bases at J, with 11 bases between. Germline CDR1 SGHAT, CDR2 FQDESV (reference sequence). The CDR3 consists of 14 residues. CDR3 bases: TGTGCCAGCAGCAGAGAGGGCACCACAGATACGCAGTATTTT. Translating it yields CASSREGTTDTQYF.

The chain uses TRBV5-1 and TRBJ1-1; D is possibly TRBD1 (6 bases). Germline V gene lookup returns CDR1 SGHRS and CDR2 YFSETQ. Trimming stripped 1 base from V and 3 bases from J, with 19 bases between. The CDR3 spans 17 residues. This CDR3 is CASSLRATGWSDTEAFF. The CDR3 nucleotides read TGCGCCAGCAGCTTGCGAGCAACAGGGTGGAGTGACACTGAAGCTTTCTTT.

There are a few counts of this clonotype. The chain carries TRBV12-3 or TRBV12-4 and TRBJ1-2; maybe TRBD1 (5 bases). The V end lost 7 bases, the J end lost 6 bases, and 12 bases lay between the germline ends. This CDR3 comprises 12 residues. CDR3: CASIGREDGYTF. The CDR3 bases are TGTGCCAGCATCGGCAGGGAAGATGGCTACACCTTC.

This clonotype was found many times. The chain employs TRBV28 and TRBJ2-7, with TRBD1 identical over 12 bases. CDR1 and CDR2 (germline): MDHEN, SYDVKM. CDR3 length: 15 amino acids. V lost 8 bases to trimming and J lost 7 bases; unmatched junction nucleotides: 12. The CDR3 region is CASETPGQGAREQYF. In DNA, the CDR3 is TGTGCCAGCGAAACACCGGGACAGGGGGCGCGTGAGCAGTACTTC. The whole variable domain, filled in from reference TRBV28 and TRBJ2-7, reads DVKVTQSSRYLVKRTGEKVFLECVQDMDHENMFWYRQDPGLGLRLIYFSYDVKMKEKGDIPEGYSVSREKKERFSLILESASTNQTSMYLCASETPGQGAREQYFGPGTRLTVT.

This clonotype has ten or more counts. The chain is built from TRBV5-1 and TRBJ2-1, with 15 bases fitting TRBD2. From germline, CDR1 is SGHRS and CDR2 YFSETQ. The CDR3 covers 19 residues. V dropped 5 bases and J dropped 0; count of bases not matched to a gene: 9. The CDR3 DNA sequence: TGCGCCAGCAGTCTTAGGGGACTAGCGGGAGGAGGCTCCTACAATGAGCAGTTCTTC. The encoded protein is CASSLRGLAGGGSYNEQFF.

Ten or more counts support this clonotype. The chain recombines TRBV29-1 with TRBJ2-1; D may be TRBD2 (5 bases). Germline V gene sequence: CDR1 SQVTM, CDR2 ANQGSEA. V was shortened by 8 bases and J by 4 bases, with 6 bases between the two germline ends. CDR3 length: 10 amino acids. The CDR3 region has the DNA TGCAGCCGGAGGTACAATGAGCAGTTCTTC. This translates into CSRRYNEQFF.

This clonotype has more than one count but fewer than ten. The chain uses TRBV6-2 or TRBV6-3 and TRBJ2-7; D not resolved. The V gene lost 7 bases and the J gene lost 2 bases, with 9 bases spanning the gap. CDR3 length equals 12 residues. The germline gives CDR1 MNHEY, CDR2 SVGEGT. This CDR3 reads CASTWTPYEQYF. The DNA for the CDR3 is TGTGCCAGCACCTGGACCCCCTACGAGCAGTACTTC.

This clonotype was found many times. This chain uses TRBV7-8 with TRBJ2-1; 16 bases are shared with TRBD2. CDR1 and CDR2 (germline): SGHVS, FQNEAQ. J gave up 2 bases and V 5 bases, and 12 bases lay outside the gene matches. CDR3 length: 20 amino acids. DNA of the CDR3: TGTGCCAGCAGCCAACCCACCGGGACTAGCGGGAGGGAAACCTACAATGAGCAGTTCTTC. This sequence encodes CASSQPTGTSGRETYNEQFF.

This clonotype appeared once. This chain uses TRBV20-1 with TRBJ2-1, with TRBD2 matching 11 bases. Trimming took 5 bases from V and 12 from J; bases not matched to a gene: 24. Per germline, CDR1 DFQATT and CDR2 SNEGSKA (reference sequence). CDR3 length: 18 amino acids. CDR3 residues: CSAPDSQLAGVSTYWQFF. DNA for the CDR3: TGCAGTGCTCCCGATTCCCAACTAGCGGGAGTCAGTACCTACTGGCAGTTCTTC.